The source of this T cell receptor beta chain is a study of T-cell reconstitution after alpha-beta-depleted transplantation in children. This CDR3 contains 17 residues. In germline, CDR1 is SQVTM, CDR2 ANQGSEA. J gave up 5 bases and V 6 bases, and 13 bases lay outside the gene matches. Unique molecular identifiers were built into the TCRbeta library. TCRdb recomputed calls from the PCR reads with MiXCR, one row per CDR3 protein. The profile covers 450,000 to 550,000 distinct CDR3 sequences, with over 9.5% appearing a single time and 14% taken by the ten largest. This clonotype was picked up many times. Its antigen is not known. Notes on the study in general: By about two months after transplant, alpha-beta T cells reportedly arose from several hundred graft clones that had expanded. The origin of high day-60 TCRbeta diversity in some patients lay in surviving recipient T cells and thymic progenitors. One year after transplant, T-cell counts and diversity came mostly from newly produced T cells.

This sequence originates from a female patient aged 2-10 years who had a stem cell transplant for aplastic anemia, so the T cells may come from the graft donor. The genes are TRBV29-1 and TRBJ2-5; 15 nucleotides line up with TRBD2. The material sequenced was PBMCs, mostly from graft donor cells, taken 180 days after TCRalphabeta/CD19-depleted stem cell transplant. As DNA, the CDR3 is TGCAGCGTAGATGGACTAGCGGGAGGGCCGGAGGAGGAGACCCAGTACTTC. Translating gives CSVDGLAGGPEEETQYF.